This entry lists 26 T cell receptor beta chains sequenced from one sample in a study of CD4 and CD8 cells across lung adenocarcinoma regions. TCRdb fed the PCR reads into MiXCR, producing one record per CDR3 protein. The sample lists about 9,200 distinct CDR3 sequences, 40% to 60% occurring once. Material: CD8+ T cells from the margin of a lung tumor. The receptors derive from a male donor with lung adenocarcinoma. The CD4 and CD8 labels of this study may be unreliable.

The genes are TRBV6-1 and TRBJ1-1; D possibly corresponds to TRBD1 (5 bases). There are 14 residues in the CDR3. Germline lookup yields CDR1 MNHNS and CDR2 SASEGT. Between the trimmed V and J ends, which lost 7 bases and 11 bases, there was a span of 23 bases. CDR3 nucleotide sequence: TGTGCCAGCACCCCAGGTTGGGGCACAAAAGTGGCTTTCTTT. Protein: CASTPGWGTKVAFF.

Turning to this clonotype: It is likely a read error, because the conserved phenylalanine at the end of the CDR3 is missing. Here the CDR3 reads CASTPGQRGGETQFL. The DNA of the CDR3 is TGTGCCAGCACCCCGGGACAGCGGGGAGGAGAGACCCAGTTCTTG. The chain has TRBV6-1 and TRBJ2-5; possibly TRBD1 or TRBD2 for D (7 bases each). The tail of the sequence fits TRBJ2-1 better, so the J call may be wrong. CDR1 and CDR2 from the germline V gene are MNHNS and SASEGT. The CDR3 is 15 residues long.

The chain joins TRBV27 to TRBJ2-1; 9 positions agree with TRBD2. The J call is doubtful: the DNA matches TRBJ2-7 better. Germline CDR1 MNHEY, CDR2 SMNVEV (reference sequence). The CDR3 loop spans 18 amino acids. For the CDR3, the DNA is TGTGCCAGCAGCCCACTTGGGGGACCGCGGGAGGGGACCTACGAGCAGTACTTC. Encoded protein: CASSPLGGPREGTYEQYF.

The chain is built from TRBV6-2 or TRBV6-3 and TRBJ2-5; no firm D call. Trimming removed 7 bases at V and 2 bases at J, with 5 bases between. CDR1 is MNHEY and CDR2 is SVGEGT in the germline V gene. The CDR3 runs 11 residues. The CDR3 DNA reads TGTGCCAGCAAGCGTCAAGAGACCCAGTACTTC. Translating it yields CASKRQETQYF.

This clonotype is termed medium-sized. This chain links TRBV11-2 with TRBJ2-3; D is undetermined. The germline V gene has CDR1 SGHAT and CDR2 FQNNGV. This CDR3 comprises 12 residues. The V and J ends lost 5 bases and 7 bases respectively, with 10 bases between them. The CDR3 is CASSPLDNTQYF. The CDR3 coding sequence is TGTGCCAGCAGCCCTTTAGACAATACGCAGTATTTT.

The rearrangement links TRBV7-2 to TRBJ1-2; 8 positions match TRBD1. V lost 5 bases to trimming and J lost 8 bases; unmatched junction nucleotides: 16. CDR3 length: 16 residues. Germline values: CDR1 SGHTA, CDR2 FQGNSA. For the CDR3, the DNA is TGTGCCAGCAGCCCATGGAACGGACAGGGTGGGGGGGGCTACACCTTC. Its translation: CASSPWNGQGGGGYTF.

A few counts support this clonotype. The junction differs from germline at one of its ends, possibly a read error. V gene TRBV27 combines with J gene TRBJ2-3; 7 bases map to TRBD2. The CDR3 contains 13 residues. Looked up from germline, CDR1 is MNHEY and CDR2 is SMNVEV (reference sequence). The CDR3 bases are TGTGCCACACTCGGGGAGGGCCGTAGTGCGCAGTATTTC. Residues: CATLGEGRSAQYF.

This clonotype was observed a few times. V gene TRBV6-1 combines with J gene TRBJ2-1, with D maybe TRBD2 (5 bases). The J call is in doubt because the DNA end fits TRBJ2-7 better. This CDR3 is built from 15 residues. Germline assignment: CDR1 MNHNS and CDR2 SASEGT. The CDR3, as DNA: TGTGCCAGCAGCGAGGCTCGGCAGCTGAGGGACGAGCAGTACTTC. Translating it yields CASSEARQLRDEQYF.

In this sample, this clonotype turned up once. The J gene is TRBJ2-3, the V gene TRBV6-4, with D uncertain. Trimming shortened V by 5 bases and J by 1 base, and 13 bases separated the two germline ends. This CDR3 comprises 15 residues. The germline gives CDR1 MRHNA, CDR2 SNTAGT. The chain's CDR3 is CASSQHPDGTDTQYF. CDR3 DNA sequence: TGTGCCAGCAGTCAACACCCGGACGGCACAGATACGCAGTATTTT.

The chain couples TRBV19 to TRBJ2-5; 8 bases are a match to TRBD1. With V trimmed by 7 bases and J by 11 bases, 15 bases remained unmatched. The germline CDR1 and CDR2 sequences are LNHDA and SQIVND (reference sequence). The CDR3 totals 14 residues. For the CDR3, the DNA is TGTGCCAGTACCAGGACAGGGCTAAACAATGAGCAGTACTTC. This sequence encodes CASTRTGLNNEQYF.

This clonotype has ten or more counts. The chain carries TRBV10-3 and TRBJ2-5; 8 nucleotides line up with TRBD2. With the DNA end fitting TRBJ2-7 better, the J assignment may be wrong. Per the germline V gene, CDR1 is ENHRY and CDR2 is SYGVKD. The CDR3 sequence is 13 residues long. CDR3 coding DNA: TGTGCCATCCGGGGGGGCTTGGGCTACGAGCAGTACTTC. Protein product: CAIRGGLGYEQYF.

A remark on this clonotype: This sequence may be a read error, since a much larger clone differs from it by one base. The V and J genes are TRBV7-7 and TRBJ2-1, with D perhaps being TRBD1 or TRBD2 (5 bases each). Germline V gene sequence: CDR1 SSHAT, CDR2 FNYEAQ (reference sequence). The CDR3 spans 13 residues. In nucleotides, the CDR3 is TGTGCTAGCAGTAGGACGGGGCAAGAGACCCAGTTCTTC. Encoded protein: CASSRTGQETQFF.

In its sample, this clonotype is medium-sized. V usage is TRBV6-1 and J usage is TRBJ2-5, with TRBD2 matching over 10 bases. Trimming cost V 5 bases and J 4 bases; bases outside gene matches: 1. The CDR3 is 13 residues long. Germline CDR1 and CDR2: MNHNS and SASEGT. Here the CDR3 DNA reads TGTGCCAGCAGTCTAGCGGGGGCAGAGACCCAGTACTTC. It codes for CASSLAGAETQYF.

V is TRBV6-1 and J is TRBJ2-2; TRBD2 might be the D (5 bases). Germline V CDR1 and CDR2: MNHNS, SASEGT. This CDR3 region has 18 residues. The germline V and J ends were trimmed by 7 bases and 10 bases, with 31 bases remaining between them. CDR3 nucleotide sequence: TGTGCCAGCACCAGACCACCGAATGGCGGGTTGTCTACAGAGGAGCTGTTTTTT. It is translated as CASTRPPNGGLSTEELFF.

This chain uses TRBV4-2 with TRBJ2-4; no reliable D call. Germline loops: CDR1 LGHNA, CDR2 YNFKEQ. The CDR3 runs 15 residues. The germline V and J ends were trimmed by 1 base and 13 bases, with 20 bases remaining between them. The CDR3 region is CASSQGPGPPFEQYF. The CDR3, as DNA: TGTGCCAGCAGCCAAGGCCCGGGCCCTCCATTTGAGCAGTACTTC.

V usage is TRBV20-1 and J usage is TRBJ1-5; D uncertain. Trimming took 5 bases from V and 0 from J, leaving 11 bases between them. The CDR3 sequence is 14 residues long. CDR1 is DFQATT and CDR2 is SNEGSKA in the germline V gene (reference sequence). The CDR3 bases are TGCAGTGCTTACAGACCTTATAGCAATCAGCCCCAGCATTTT. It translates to CSAYRPYSNQPQHF.

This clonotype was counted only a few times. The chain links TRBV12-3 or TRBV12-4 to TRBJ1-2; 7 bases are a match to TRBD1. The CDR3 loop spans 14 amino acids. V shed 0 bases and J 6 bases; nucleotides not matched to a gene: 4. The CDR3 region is CASSLAGGGDGYTF. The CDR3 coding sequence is TGTGCCAGCAGTTTAGCGGGAGGGGGCGATGGCTACACCTTC.

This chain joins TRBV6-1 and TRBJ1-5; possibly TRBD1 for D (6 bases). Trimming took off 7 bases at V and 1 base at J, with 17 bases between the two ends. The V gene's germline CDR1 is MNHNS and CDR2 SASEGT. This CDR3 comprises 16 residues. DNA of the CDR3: TGTGCCAGCACCACTGGGGGGGCGAGGAGCAATCAGCCCCAGCATTTT. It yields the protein CASTTGGARSNQPQHF.

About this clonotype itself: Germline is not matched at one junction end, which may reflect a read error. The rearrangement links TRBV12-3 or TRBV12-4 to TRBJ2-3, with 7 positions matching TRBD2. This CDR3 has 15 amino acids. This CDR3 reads CASSALGGGTGAQFF. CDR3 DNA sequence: TGTGCCAGCAGTGCCCTGGGGGGGGGGACCGGTGCGCAGTTTTTT.

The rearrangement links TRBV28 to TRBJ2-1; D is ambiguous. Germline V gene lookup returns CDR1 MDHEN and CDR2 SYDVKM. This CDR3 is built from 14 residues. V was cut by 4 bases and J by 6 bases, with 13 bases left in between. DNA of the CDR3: TGTGCCAGCAGTTCCCCCCCTCTTTTCAATGAGCAGTTCTTC. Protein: CASSSPPLFNEQFF.

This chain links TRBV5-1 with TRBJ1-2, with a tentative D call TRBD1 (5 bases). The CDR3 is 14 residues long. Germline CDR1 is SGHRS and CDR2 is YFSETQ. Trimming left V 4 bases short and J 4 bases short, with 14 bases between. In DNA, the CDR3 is TGCGCCAGCAGCGAATCAACAGGACGCTATGGCTACACCTTC. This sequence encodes CASSESTGRYGYTF.

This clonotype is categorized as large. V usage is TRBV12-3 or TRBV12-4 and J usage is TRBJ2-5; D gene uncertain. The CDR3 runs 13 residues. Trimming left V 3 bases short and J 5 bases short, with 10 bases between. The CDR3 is CASSLNYRETQYF. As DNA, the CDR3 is TGTGCCAGCAGTTTGAACTATCGGGAGACCCAGTACTTC.

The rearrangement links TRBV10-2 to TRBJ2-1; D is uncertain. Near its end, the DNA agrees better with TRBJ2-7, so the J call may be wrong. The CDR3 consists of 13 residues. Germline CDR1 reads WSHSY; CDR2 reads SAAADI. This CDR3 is CASSDPQVSRQYF. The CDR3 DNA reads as TGCGCCAGCAGTGACCCGCAGGTCTCAAGGCAGTACTTC.

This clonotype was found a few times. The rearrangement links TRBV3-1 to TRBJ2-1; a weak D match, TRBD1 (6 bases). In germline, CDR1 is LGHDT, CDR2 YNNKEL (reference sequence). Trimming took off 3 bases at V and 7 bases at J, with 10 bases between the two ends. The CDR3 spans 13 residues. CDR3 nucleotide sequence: TGTGCCAGCAGCCAGCGGACAGTGAATGAGCAGTTCTTC. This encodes CASSQRTVNEQFF.

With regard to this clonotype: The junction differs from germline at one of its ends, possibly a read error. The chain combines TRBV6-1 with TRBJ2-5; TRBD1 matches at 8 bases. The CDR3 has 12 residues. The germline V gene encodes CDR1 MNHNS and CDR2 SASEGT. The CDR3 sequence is CASRQGGETLYF. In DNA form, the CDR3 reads TGTGCCAGCAGACAGGGGGGAGAGACCCTGTATTTC.

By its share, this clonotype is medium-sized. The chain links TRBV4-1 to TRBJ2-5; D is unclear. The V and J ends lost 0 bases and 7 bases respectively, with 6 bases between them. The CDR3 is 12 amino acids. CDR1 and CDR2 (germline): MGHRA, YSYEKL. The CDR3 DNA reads TGCGCCAGCAGCCAAGAGTGGGGGACCCAGTACTTC. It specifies CASSQEWGTQYF.